This T cell receptor (beta chain) was captured by sequencing in a study of blood T cell repertoires in COVID-19. TCRdb keeps only in-frame clones here, not all; method: immunoSEQ multiplex PCR. This table has about 190,000 clones, roughly four fifths appearing once. Germline CDR1 and CDR2: SEHNR and FQNEAQ (reference sequence). The V segment lost 7 bases and the J segment 6 bases; nucleotides outside the gene matches: 8. CDR3 length: 14 residues. This clonotype was obtained from a man younger than 45 with active or convalescent COVID-19. Sequenced input: peripheral blood. The chain is built from TRBV7-9 and TRBJ1-4, with 7 bases matching TRBD1. The CDR3 DNA is TGTGCCAGCACCCCGACAGGGCATTATGAAAAACTGTTTTTT. Its translation: CASTPTGHYEKLFF.